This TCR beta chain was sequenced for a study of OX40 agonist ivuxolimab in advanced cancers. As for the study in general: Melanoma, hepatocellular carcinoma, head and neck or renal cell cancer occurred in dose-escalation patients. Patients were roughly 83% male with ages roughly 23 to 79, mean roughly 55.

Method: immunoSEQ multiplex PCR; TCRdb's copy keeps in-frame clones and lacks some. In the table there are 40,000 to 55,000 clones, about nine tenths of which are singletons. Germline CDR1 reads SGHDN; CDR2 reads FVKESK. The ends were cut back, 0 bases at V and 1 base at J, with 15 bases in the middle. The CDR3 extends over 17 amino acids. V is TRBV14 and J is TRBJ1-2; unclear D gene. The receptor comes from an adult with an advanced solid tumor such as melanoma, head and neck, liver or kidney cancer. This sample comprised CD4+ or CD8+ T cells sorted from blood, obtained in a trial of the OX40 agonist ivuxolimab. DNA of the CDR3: TGTGCCAGCAGCCAAGATCCTTTGGCAGGAGTTAACTATGGCTACACCTTC. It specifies CASSQDPLAGVNYGYTF.